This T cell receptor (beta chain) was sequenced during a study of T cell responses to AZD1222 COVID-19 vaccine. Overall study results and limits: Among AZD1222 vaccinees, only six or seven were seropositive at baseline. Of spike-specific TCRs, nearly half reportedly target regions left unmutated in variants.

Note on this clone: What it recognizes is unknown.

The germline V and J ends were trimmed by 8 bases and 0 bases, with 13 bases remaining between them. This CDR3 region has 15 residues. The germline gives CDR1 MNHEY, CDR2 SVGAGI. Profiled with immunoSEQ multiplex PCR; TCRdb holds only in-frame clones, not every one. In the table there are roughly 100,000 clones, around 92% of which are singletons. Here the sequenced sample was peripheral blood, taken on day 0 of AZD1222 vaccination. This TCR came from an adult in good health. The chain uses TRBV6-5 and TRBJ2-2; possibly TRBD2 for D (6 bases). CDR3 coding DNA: TGTGCCAGCTCACAGACTAGAACGAACACCGGGGAGCTGTTTTTT. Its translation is CASSQTRTNTGELFF.